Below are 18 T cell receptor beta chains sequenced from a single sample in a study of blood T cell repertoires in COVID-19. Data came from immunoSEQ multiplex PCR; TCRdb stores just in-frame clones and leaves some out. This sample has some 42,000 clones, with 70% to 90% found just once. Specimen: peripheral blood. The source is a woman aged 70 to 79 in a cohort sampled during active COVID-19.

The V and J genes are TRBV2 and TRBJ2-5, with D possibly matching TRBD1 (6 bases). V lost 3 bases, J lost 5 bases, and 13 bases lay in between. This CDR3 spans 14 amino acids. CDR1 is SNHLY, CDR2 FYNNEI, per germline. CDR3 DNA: TGTGCCAGCAGTGATTCCAGGGGCGGGGAGACCCAGTACTTC. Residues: CASSDSRGGETQYF.

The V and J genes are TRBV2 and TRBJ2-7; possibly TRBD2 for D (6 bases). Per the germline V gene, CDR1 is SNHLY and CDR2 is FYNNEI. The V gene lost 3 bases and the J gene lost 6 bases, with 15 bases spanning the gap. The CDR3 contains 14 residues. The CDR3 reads CASSETGEWGEQYF. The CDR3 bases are TGTGCCAGCAGTGAGACGGGGGAGTGGGGCGAGCAGTACTTC.

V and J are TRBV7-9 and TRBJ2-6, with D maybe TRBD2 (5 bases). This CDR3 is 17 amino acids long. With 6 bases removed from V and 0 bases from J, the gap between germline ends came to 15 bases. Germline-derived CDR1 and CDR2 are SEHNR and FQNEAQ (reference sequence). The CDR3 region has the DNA TGTGCCAGCAGTCGACGGACTTCTCCCTCTGGGGCCAACGTCCTGACTTTC. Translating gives CASSRRTSPSGANVLTF. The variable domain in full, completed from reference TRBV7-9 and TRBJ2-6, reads DTGVSQNPRHKITKRGQNVTFRCDPISEHNRLYWYRQTLGQGPEFLTYFQNEAQLEKSRLLSDRFSAERPKGSFSTLEIQRTEQGDSAMYLCASSRRTSPSGANVLTFGAGSRLTVL.

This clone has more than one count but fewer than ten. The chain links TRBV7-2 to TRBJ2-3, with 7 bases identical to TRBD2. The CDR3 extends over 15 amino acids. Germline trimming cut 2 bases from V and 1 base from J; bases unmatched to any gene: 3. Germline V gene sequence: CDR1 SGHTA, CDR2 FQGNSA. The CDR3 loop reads CASSLMGGGTDTQYF. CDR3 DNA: TGTGCCAGCAGCTTAATGGGGGGGGGCACAGATACGCAGTATTTT.

For the CDR3, the DNA is TGTGCCAGCAGCGTAATTCTGTCCTACAATGAGCAGTTCTTC. Translating it yields CASSVILSYNEQFF. The J gene is TRBJ2-1, the V gene TRBV11-2, with D uncertain. Trimming cost V 5 bases and J 1 base, with 9 bases left between them. CDR1 and CDR2 from the germline V gene are SGHAT and FQNNGV. This CDR3 is 14 amino acids long.

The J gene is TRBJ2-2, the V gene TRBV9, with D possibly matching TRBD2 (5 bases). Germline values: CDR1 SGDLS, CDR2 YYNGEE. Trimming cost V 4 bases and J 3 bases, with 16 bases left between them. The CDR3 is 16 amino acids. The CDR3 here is CASSPRSRDYTGELFF. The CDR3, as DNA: TGTGCCAGCAGCCCCCGGTCACGGGATTACACCGGGGAGCTGTTTTTT.

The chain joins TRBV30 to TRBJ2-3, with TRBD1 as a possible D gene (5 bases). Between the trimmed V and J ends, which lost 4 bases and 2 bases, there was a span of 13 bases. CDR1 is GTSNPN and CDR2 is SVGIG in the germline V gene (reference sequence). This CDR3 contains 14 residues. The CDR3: CAWTLTATTDTQYF. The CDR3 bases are TGTGCCTGGACCCTGACAGCCACCACAGATACGCAGTATTTT.

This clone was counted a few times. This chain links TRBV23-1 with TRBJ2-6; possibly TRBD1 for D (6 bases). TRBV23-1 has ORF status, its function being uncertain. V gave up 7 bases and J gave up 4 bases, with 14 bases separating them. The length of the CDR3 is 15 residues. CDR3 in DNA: TGCGCCAGCACCGCCCTCAGGGGAGGGGCCAACGTCCTGACTTTC. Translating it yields CASTALRGGANVLTF.

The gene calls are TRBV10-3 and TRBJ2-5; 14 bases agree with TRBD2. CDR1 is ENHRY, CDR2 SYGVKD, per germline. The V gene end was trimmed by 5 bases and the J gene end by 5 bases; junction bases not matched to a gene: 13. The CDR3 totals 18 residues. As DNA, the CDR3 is TGTGCCATCAGTCGAAGCGGACCGACTAGCGGGAGGGGGGAGACCCAGTACTTC. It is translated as CAISRSGPTSGRGETQYF.

CDR3 in amino acids: CASSFLPGELYEQYF. In DNA form, the CDR3 reads TGTGCCAGCAGCTTCCTCCCAGGGGAGTTATACGAGCAGTACTTC. The chain has TRBV7-2 and TRBJ2-7; TRBD1 might be the D (6 bases). The CDR3 sequence is 15 residues long. Per the germline V gene, CDR1 is SGHTA and CDR2 is FQGNSA. V dropped 3 bases and J dropped 4 bases, with 16 bases sitting between them.

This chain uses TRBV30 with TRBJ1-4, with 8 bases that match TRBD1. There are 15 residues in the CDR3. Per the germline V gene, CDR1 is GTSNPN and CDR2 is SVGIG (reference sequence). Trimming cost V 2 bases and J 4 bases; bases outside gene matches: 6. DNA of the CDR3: TGTGCCTGGAGTCCGTTCAGGGGGCTTAATGAAAAACTGTTTTTT. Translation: CAWSPFRGLNEKLFF.

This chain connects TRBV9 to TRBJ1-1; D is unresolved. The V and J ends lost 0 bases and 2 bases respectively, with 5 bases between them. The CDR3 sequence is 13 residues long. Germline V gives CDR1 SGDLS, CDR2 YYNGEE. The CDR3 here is CASSVGANTEAFF. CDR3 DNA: TGTGCCAGCAGCGTAGGGGCAAACACTGAAGCTTTCTTT.

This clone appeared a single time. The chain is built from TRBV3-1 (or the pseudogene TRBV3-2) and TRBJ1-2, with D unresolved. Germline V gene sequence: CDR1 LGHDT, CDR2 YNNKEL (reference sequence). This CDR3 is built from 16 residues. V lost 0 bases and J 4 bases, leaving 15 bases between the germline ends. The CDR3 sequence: CASSQDQVGRPYGYTF. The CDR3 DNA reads TGTGCCAGCAGCCAAGATCAGGTGGGCAGACCCTATGGCTACACCTTC.

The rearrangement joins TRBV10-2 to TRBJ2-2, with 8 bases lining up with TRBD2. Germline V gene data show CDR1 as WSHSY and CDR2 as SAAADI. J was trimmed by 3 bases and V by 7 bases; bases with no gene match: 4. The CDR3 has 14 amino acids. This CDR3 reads CASTPAGDTGELFF. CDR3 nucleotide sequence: TGCGCCAGCACTCCAGCGGGAGACACCGGGGAGCTGTTTTTT.

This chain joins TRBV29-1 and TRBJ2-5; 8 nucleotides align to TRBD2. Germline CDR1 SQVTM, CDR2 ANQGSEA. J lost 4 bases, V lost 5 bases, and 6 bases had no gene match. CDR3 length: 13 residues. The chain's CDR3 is CSVRSGSGETQYF. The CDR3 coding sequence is TGCAGCGTTCGAAGCGGGAGCGGAGAGACCCAGTACTTC. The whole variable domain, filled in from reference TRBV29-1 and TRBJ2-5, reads SAVISQKPSRDICQRGTSLTIQCQVDSQVTMMFWYRQQPGQSLTLIATANQGSEATYESGFVIDKFPISRPNLTFSTLTVSNMSPEDSSIYLCSVRSGSGETQYFGPGTRLLVL.

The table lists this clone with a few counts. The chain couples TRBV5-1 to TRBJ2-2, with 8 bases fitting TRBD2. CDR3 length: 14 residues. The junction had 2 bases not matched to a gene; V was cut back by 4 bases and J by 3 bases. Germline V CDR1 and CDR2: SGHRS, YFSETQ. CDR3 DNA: TGCGCCAGCAGCGCGGGACTAGACACCGGGGAGCTGTTTTTT. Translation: CASSAGLDTGELFF.

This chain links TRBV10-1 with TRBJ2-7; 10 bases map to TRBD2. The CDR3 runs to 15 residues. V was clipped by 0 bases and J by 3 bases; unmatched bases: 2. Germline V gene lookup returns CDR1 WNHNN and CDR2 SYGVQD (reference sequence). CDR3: CASSESASGSYEQYF. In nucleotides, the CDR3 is TGCGCCAGCAGTGAGTCGGCTAGCGGGAGCTACGAGCAGTACTTC.

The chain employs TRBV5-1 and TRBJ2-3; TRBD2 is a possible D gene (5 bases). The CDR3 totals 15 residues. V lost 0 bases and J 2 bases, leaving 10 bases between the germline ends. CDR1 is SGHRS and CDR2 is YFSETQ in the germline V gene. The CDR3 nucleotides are TGCGCCAGCAGCTTGGGAGGGTTTCACACAGATACGCAGTATTTT. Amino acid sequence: CASSLGGFHTDTQYF. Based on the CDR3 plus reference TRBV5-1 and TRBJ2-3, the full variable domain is KAGVTQTPRYLIKTRGQQVTLSCSPISGHRSVSWYQQTPGQGLQFLFEYFSETQRNKGNFPGRFSGRQFSNSRSEMNVSTLELGDSALYLCASSLGGFHTDTQYFGPGTRLTVL.